The 6 T cell receptor beta chains presented below share a single source sample, sequenced in a study of shared clonotypes between healthy human individuals. Repertoires were generated with immunoSEQ multiplex PCR, while TCRdb's copy carries only in-frame clones and drops some. The sample has about 480,000 clones, about four fifths seen once. Sequenced: PBMCs. The source of these receptors is a woman aged 35 to 49 in good health. Some clones in this sample may be carry-over from other donors' samples.

This chain uses TRBV5-6 with TRBJ2-3; 9 bases are shared with TRBD2. J was trimmed by 5 bases and V by 3 bases; bases with no gene match: 13. CDR3 length equals 17 residues. Germline V gene sequence: CDR1 SGHDT, CDR2 YYEEEE. The CDR3 nucleotides are TGTGCCAGCAGCTCGATAGCGGGAGCCCGTTTTGGAGATACGCAGTATTTT. This gives the protein CASSSIAGARFGDTQYF.

This rearrangement joins TRBV19 to TRBJ1-5; maybe TRBD1 (5 bases). V lost 0 bases to trimming and J lost 4 bases, with 10 bases between them. Germline CDR1 LNHDA, CDR2 SQIVND (reference sequence). CDR3 length: 15 residues. The CDR3 nucleotides are TGTGCCAGTAGTATAGATGGGGCAGGGAATCAGCCCCAGCATTTT. The encoded protein is CASSIDGAGNQPQHF.

This clone showed up just a few times. The chain combines TRBV27 with TRBJ1-1, with D possibly being TRBD1 (6 bases). The CDR3 runs 15 residues. Per the germline V gene, CDR1 is MNHEY and CDR2 is SMNVEV (reference sequence). V was cut by 2 bases and J by 1 base, with 11 bases left in between. In DNA, the CDR3 is TGTGCCAGCAGTTTACAGGGGCAGGCGAACACTGAAGCTTTCTTT. It encodes CASSLQGQANTEAFF.

This clone has only one observation. J is TRBJ1-1 and V is TRBV2; possibly TRBD1 for D (6 bases). This CDR3 has 12 residues. Looked up from germline, CDR1 is SNHLY and CDR2 is FYNNEI. The V and J ends lost 7 bases and 8 bases respectively, with 14 bases between them. The CDR3, as DNA: TGTGCCAGCACCCTTGCGGGGGGCGAAGCTTTCTTT. This translates into CASTLAGGEAFF.

This clone was seen once. This rearrangement joins TRBV11-2 to TRBJ2-1, with D possibly being TRBD2 (5 bases). Between the trimmed V and J ends, which lost 3 bases and 7 bases, there was a span of 13 bases. This CDR3 is 14 amino acids long. Germline V gives CDR1 SGHAT, CDR2 FQNNGV. CDR3 nucleotide sequence: TGTGCCAGCAGCTTGGTGGTCCGGGGAAATGAGCAGTTCTTC. Its translation is CASSLVVRGNEQFF.

This clone was seen a few times. The chain has TRBV7-2 and TRBJ1-2, with TRBD1 matching over 10 bases. V trimming: 2 bases; J trimming: 8 bases; junction bases outside the gene matches: 11. CDR1 is SGHTA, CDR2 FQGNSA, per germline. The CDR3 runs to 16 residues. The DNA of the CDR3 is TGTGCCAGCAGCTTACCCGGGACAGGGGAGGGCCCGGGCTACACCTTC. Its protein is CASSLPGTGEGPGYTF. The variable domain in full, completed from reference TRBV7-2 and TRBJ1-2, reads GAGVSQSPSNKVTEKGKDVELRCDPISGHTALYWYRQSLGQGLEFLIYFQGNSAPDKSGLPSDRFSAERTGGSVSTLTIQRTQQEDSAVYLCASSLPGTGEGPGYTFGSGTRLTVV.